The source of this T cell receptor (beta chain) is a study of blood T cell repertoires in COVID-19. Study overall: The United States, Italy and Spain supplied acute and convalescent COVID-19 samples. T cells, B-cell-depleted T cells, or PBMCs supplied cDNA or gDNA.

In the authors' workflow: Nucleated cell number was recorded as an estimate derived from reference gene primer amplification. The data were produced by immunoSEQ multiplex PCR, yet TCRdb's version contains in-frame clones alone and is incomplete. D and trimming were read from the DNA, whereas the V and J calls and clone size are those reported in that table. The sample holds about 190,000 clones; around 80% are singletons and the top ten take around 2.8%. CDR1 SNHLY and CDR2 FYNNEI come from the germline V gene. Trimming took 7 bases from V and 7 from J; bases not matched to a gene: 11. The CDR3 has 14 residues.

This chain uses TRBV2 with TRBJ1-2; 8 bases align to TRBD1. The sequenced sample consisted of peripheral blood. This receptor was obtained from a woman at least 80 years old with active or convalescent COVID-19. The CDR3 spells CASTYETGEVGYTF. CDR3 nucleotides: TGTGCCAGCACCTACGAGACAGGGGAAGTTGGCTACACCTTC. Using reference TRBV2 and TRBJ1-2 for the parts outside the CDR3, the full variable domain is EPEVTQTPSHQVTQMGQEVILRCVPISNHLYFYWYRQILGQKVEFLVSFYNNEISEKSEIFDDQFSVERPDGSNFTLKIRSTKLEDSAMYFCASTYETGEVGYTFGSGTRLTVV.